These T cell receptor beta chains were read from a single sample in a study of blood T cell repertoires in COVID-19. Assay used: immunoSEQ multiplex PCR; TCRdb lists only in-frame clones, some missing. The data hold about 97,000 clones, with 80% to 90% observed a single time. Source material: peripheral blood. Source of these receptors: a human donor in a cohort sampled during active COVID-19. CDR3s include the opening cysteine and the closing phenylalanine or tryptophan. Fields, in order: D gene, J gene, V gene, clone size, CDR3 DNA, CDR3 protein. The D gene is left open where the match is weak. Expanded clones get a size class; other rows say once, few or many, or leave the size out.

d_gene: TRBD1; j_gene: TRBJ1-1; v_gene: TRBV2; abundance: -; CDR3nt: TGTGCCAGCAGTCCAGACAGGGGCTCCGTCACTGAAGCTTTCTTT; CDR3aa: CASSPDRGSVTEAFF
d_gene: -; j_gene: TRBJ1-1; v_gene: TRBV28; abundance: few; CDR3nt: TGTGCCAGCAGAGGACAGAGGAACACTGAAGCTTTCTTT; CDR3aa: CASRGQRNTEAFF
d_gene: -; j_gene: TRBJ2-3; v_gene: TRBV12-5; abundance: -; CDR3nt: TGTGCTAGTTTGAGAGACACAGATACGCAGTATTTT; CDR3aa: CASLRDTDTQYF
d_gene: TRBD2; j_gene: TRBJ2-1; v_gene: TRBV18; abundance: -; CDR3nt: TGTGCCAGCTCGCCGCGGACTAGCGGTTTTGGGGATGAGCAGTTCTTC; CDR3aa: CASSPRTSGFGDEQFF
d_gene: -; j_gene: TRBJ1-3; v_gene: TRBV9; abundance: once; CDR3nt: TGTGCCAGCAGCGTAGATCCAGGGGAAAACACCATATATTTT; CDR3aa: CASSVDPGENTIYF
d_gene: TRBD1; j_gene: TRBJ2-2; v_gene: TRBV5-4; abundance: -; CDR3nt: TGTGCCAGCAGCCGGACAGGGTTGAACACCGGGGAGCTGTTTTTT; CDR3aa: CASSRTGLNTGELFF
d_gene: TRBD1; j_gene: TRBJ2-7; v_gene: TRBV9; abundance: -; CDR3nt: TGTGCCAGCAGCGCAGGGACAGGGGGCGGCTACGAGCAGTACTTC; CDR3aa: CASSAGTGGGYEQYF
d_gene: TRBD2; j_gene: TRBJ2-2; v_gene: TRBV19; abundance: -; CDR3nt: TGTGCCAGTATGTGGGCCCGGGGACTAGCTCAAGTCGGCGGGGAGCTGTTTTTT; CDR3aa: CASMWARGLAQVGGELFF
d_gene: TRBD1; j_gene: TRBJ1-2; v_gene: TRBV28; abundance: -; CDR3nt: TGTGCCACCCTGGACAGGGCCGACTATGGCTACACCTTC; CDR3aa: CATLDRADYGYTF
d_gene: TRBD1; j_gene: TRBJ2-7; v_gene: TRBV4-1; abundance: -; CDR3nt: TGCGCCAGCAGCCAAGATTTCGAGACAGGGGGCTACGAGCAGTACTTC; CDR3aa: CASSQDFETGGYEQYF
d_gene: TRBD2; j_gene: TRBJ2-1; v_gene: TRBV29-1; abundance: -; CDR3nt: TGCAGCGCGTTACTAGCGGGAGGGGGTGAGCAGTTCTTC; CDR3aa: CSALLAGGGEQFF
d_gene: -; j_gene: TRBJ2-7; v_gene: TRBV29-1; abundance: -; CDR3nt: TGCAGCGTTGACGCGTTCCTTTCGGGAGAGCAGTACTTC; CDR3aa: CSVDAFLSGEQYF
d_gene: TRBD1; j_gene: TRBJ2-5; v_gene: TRBV18; abundance: -; CDR3nt: TGTGCCAGCTCACGGGACAGGCAAGAGACCCAGTACTTC; CDR3aa: CASSRDRQETQYF
d_gene: TRBD2; j_gene: TRBJ2-3; v_gene: TRBV29-1; abundance: -; CDR3nt: TGCAGCCTTTCCGGGGGGGGCGATTGGGGAGATACGCAGTATTTT; CDR3aa: CSLSGGGDWGDTQYF
d_gene: -; j_gene: TRBJ2-2; v_gene: TRBV3-1/TRBV3-2; abundance: once; CDR3nt: TGTGCCAGCAGCCAAGGGCTGATACCCACCGGGGAGCTGTTTTTT; CDR3aa: CASSQGLIPTGELFF
d_gene: -; j_gene: TRBJ2-6; v_gene: TRBV18; abundance: -; CDR3nt: TGTGCCAGCTCACCCCAGGGCCCGAACTCTGGGGCCAACGTCCTGACTTTC; CDR3aa: CASSPQGPNSGANVLTF
d_gene: TRBD1; j_gene: TRBJ1-1; v_gene: TRBV29-1; abundance: -; CDR3nt: TGCAGCGTTGCTGGGGGACAGTTGAACACTGAAGCTTTCTTT; CDR3aa: CSVAGGQLNTEAFF
d_gene: -; j_gene: TRBJ1-1; v_gene: TRBV2; abundance: few; CDR3nt: TGTGCCAGCACCAACGGCGGGAACACTGAAGCTTTCTTT; CDR3aa: CASTNGGNTEAFF
d_gene: -; j_gene: TRBJ2-5; v_gene: TRBV7-2; abundance: -; CDR3nt: TGTGCCAGCAGCTTAGCCCTAAGAGAGCCCCAGTACTTC; CDR3aa: CASSLALREPQYF
d_gene: -; j_gene: TRBJ1-1; v_gene: TRBV6-1; abundance: few; CDR3nt: TGTGCCAGCAGTGAAATGGGTTTGGGACTCACGAACACTGAAGCTTTCTTT; CDR3aa: CASSEMGLGLTNTEAFF
d_gene: TRBD1; j_gene: TRBJ1-1; v_gene: TRBV19; abundance: -; CDR3nt: TGTGCCAGTAGTCCAAGAGGGGGCCAGGACACTGAAGCTTTCTTT; CDR3aa: CASSPRGGQDTEAFF
d_gene: -; j_gene: TRBJ1-1; v_gene: TRBV15; abundance: -; CDR3nt: TGTGCCACCAGCAGAGTAAGGTCCGGCCAGGGGACGAACACTGAAGCTTTCTTT; CDR3aa: CATSRVRSGQGTNTEAFF
d_gene: -; j_gene: TRBJ2-3; v_gene: TRBV25-1; abundance: few; CDR3nt: TGTGCCAGCAGTGAATATTTATCTGGCACAGATACGCAGTATTTT; CDR3aa: CASSEYLSGTDTQYF
d_gene: -; j_gene: TRBJ2-5; v_gene: TRBV7-9; abundance: -; CDR3nt: TGTGCCAGCACCACCGGACAGTGGCAAGAGACCCAGTACTTC; CDR3aa: CASTTGQWQETQYF
d_gene: TRBD2; j_gene: TRBJ2-5; v_gene: TRBV5-4; abundance: -; CDR3nt: TGTGCCAGCAGCTCGGGACTAGGGGTGGAGACCCAGTACTTC; CDR3aa: CASSSGLGVETQYF
d_gene: TRBD2; j_gene: TRBJ2-5; v_gene: TRBV7-9; abundance: -; CDR3nt: TGTGCCAGCAGCCCACCGGGTAGCGGGTTCCAAGAGACCCAGTACTTC; CDR3aa: CASSPPGSGFQETQYF
d_gene: -; j_gene: TRBJ2-1; v_gene: TRBV3-1/TRBV3-2; abundance: -; CDR3nt: TGTGCCAGCAGCACCGGTGGTGAGCAGTTCTTC; CDR3aa: CASSTGGEQFF
d_gene: TRBD1; j_gene: TRBJ1-1; v_gene: TRBV18; abundance: -; CDR3nt: TGTGCCAGCTCACCCTCGACAGGGGAGAACACTGAAGCTTTCTTT; CDR3aa: CASSPSTGENTEAFF
d_gene: TRBD2; j_gene: TRBJ2-5; v_gene: TRBV9; abundance: -; CDR3nt: TGTGCCAGCAGCGAGAGAGGTGGATTGGCTAGCGGGATTCGTGAGACCCAGTACTTC; CDR3aa: CASSERGGLASGIRETQYF
d_gene: TRBD1; j_gene: TRBJ1-1; v_gene: TRBV2; abundance: -; CDR3nt: TGTGCCATCCTCCGGGACAGGGATAAGGGGCCTGAAGCTTTCTTT; CDR3aa: CAILRDRDKGPEAFF
d_gene: -; j_gene: TRBJ1-6; v_gene: TRBV19; abundance: few; CDR3nt: TGTGCCAGTAGTGCTCCCAGGGTGTTGGGCTCACCCCTCCACTTT; CDR3aa: CASSAPRVLGSPLHF
d_gene: TRBD1; j_gene: TRBJ1-5; v_gene: TRBV5-8; abundance: -; CDR3nt: TGTGCCAGCAGCACGGACAGGGTCCAGCCCCAGCATTTT; CDR3aa: CASSTDRVQPQHF
d_gene: TRBD2; j_gene: TRBJ2-3; v_gene: TRBV5-1; abundance: -; CDR3nt: TGCGCCAGCTCCAAGCGGGAGGGGGCAGATACGCAGTATTTT; CDR3aa: CASSKREGADTQYF
d_gene: -; j_gene: TRBJ1-5; v_gene: TRBV19; abundance: -; CDR3nt: TGTGCCAGTAGTATCGGGGGGGCTCGTGTTTACAATCAGCCCCAGCATTTT; CDR3aa: CASSIGGARVYNQPQHF
d_gene: TRBD2; j_gene: TRBJ2-1; v_gene: TRBV7-7; abundance: -; CDR3nt: TGTGCCAGCAGCTTAGGACTAGCGGGAGTGGCTGAGCAGTTCTTC; CDR3aa: CASSLGLAGVAEQFF
d_gene: -; j_gene: TRBJ2-2; v_gene: TRBV7-3; abundance: -; CDR3nt: TGTGCCAGCAGCTTAAGTACAGGGATCACCGGGGAGCTGTTTTTT; CDR3aa: CASSLSTGITGELFF
d_gene: -; j_gene: TRBJ2-1; v_gene: TRBV6-5; abundance: -; CDR3nt: TGTGCCAGCTCGAACAGGGACCTATACAATGAGCAGTTCTTC; CDR3aa: CASSNRDLYNEQFF
d_gene: TRBD1; j_gene: TRBJ2-5; v_gene: TRBV3-1/TRBV3-2; abundance: -; CDR3nt: TGTGCCAGCAGCCAACCCCACAGGGGGCCGGAGACCCAGTACTTC; CDR3aa: CASSQPHRGPETQYF
d_gene: TRBD2; j_gene: TRBJ2-5; v_gene: TRBV19; abundance: -; CDR3nt: TGTGCCAGTAGTCCAACCCAAGCGGGAGGCGGGGAGACCCAGTACTTC; CDR3aa: CASSPTQAGGGETQYF